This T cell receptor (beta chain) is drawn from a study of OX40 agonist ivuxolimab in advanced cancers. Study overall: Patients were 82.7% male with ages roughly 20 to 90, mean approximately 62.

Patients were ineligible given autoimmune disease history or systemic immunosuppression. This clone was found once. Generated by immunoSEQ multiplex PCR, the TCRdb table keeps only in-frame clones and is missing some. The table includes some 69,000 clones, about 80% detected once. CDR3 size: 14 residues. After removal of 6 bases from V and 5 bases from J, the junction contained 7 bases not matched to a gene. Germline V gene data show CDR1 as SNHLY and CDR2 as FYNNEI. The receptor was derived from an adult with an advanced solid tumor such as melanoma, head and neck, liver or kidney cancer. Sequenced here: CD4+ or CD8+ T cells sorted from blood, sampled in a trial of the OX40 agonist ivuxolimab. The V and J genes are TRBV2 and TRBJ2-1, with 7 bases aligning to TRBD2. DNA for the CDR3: TGTGCCAGCAGACGCGGGAGTACCGACAATGAGCAGTTCTTC. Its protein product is CASRRGSTDNEQFF.